One sample yielded the 10 T cell receptor beta chains listed below, sequenced in a study of blood T cell repertoires in COVID-19. Clones were sequenced by immunoSEQ multiplex PCR, and TCRdb holds only the in-frame ones, with some missing. The sample shows 63,000 or so clones, approximately 80% of them seen only once. Source material: peripheral blood. The receptors stem from an elderly man with active COVID-19.

The chain has TRBV7-2 and TRBJ2-2; no firm D call. Trimming cost V 0 bases and J 5 bases, with 4 bases left between them. This CDR3 contains 13 residues. Germline V gene data show CDR1 as SGHTA and CDR2 as FQGNSA. DNA of the CDR3: TGTGCCAGCAGCTTAGCCGGGACCGGGGAGCTGTTTTTT. It specifies CASSLAGTGELFF.

V gene TRBV5-4 combines with J gene TRBJ2-5; a weak D match, TRBD1 (6 bases). V was trimmed by 6 bases and J by 1 base, leaving 16 bases between them. The CDR3 extends over 15 amino acids. Germline CDR1 reads SGHNT; CDR2 reads YYREEE (reference sequence). The CDR3 DNA reads as TGTGCCAGCAAACAAAGCAGGGGCTTCCAAGAGACCCAGTACTTC. This gives the protein CASKQSRGFQETQYF.

The CDR3 coding sequence is TGTGCTACCCGGAGGGCCTTGGCAACTAATGAAAAACTGTTTTTT. Protein sequence: CATRRALATNEKLFF. This chain uses TRBV28 with TRBJ1-4; no reliable D call. In germline, CDR1 is MDHEN, CDR2 SYDVKM. The CDR3 covers 15 residues.

The chain employs TRBV5-4 and TRBJ1-2, with 8 bases identical to TRBD1. The CDR3 spans 14 residues. J gave up 6 bases and V 4 bases, and 8 bases lay outside the gene matches. Germline V lookup: CDR1 SGHNT, CDR2 YYREEE (reference sequence). In DNA form, the CDR3 reads TGTGCCAGCAGCGGAAGACAGGGGAACGATGGCTACACCTTC. Translation gives CASSGRQGNDGYTF.

The V and J genes are TRBV5-1 and TRBJ1-1; D possibly corresponds to TRBD1 (6 bases). Trimming took 4 bases from V and 11 from J, leaving 18 bases between them. CDR1 is SGHRS, CDR2 YFSETQ, per germline. The CDR3 has 13 amino acids. The CDR3 DNA is TGCGCCAGCAGCAAGGGTACAGGGTTTTTGGCTTTCTTT. This codes for CASSKGTGFLAFF.

The chain is built from TRBV6-2 or TRBV6-3 and TRBJ2-1, with TRBD1 identical over 8 bases. The CDR3 is 17 amino acids. The V gene's germline CDR1 is MNHEY and CDR2 SVGEGT. Germline trimming cut 2 bases from V and 0 bases from J; bases unmatched to any gene: 6. The CDR3 DNA is TGTGCCAGCAGTTACAATCCAGGACAGGGCTCCTACAATGAGCAGTTCTTC. Protein: CASSYNPGQGSYNEQFF.

The rearrangement joins TRBV4-3 to TRBJ1-5; D ambiguous. In germline, CDR1 is LGHNA, CDR2 YSLEER. V dropped 0 bases and J dropped 0 bases, with 9 bases sitting between them. The length of the CDR3 is 16 residues. The DNA for the CDR3 is TGCGCCAGCAGCCAAGATCTGCTCTATAGCAATCAGCCCCAGCATTTT. This sequence encodes CASSQDLLYSNQPQHF.

The chain is built from TRBV2 and TRBJ2-3; D perhaps matches TRBD2 (7 bases). V lost 2 bases, J lost 4 bases, and 19 bases lay in between. CDR3 length: 17 residues. Germline V CDR1 and CDR2: SNHLY, FYNNEI. The CDR3 DNA reads TGTGCCAGCAGTGAATTCTTCACTCGGGGGGCTGCAGATACGCAGTATTTT. It is translated as CASSEFFTRGAADTQYF. The full variable domain, in which reference TRBV2 and TRBJ2-3 provide the parts outside the CDR3, is EPEVTQTPSHQVTQMGQEVILRCVPISNHLYFYWYRQILGQKVEFLVSFYNNEISEKSEIFDDQFSVERPDGSNFTLKIRSTKLEDSAMYFCASSEFFTRGAADTQYFGPGTRLTVL.

The chain recombines TRBV28 with TRBJ1-1, with D perhaps matching TRBD1 (6 bases). V lost 4 bases, J lost 0 bases, and 18 bases lay in between. The CDR3 covers 17 residues. The germline V gene encodes CDR1 MDHEN and CDR2 SYDVKM. For the CDR3, the DNA is TGTGCCAGCAGTTCCATCAGGGGTTTAAAGTTGAACACTGAAGCTTTCTTT. This gives the protein CASSSIRGLKLNTEAFF. The whole variable domain, remainder taken from reference TRBV28 and TRBJ1-1, is DVKVTQSSRYLVKRTGEKVFLECVQDMDHENMFWYRQDPGLGLRLIYFSYDVKMKEKGDIPEGYSVSREKKERFSLILESASTNQTSMYLCASSSIRGLKLNTEAFFGQGTRLTVV.

The table lists this clone with a count of one. The chain couples TRBV29-1 to TRBJ2-5, with TRBD2 identical over 7 bases. CDR1 is SQVTM, CDR2 ANQGSEA, per germline. With V trimmed by 7 bases and J by 4 bases, 9 bases remained unmatched. This CDR3 has 13 residues. This CDR3 reads CSAPWEGGETQYF. CDR3 nucleotide sequence: TGCAGCGCCCCCTGGGAGGGTGGAGAGACCCAGTACTTC.